The 7 T cell receptor beta chains below come from one sample, sequenced in a study of blood T cell repertoires in COVID-19. Profiled with immunoSEQ multiplex PCR; TCRdb holds only in-frame clones, not every one. In the table there are hundreds of thousands of clones, approximately 87% of which are singletons. The sequencing sample was made of PBMCs or T cells enriched from blood (not recorded which). All receptors derive from a woman aged 45-65 years who had recovered from COVID-19.

This sequence joins TRBV19 and TRBJ2-5; 8 nucleotides align to TRBD2. Germline values: CDR1 LNHDA, CDR2 SQIVND (reference sequence). The CDR3 has 16 residues. Losses at the gene ends were 2 bases for V and 0 bases for J; bases not matched to a gene: 5. The CDR3 DNA sequence: TGTGCCAGTAGTATAAGCGTAGCGGGGCACCAAGAGACCCAGTACTTC. Translating gives CASSISVAGHQETQYF. Drawing the rest from reference TRBV19 and TRBJ2-5, the complete variable domain is DGGITQSPKYLFRKEGQNVTLSCEQNLNHDAMYWYRQDPGQGLRLIYYSQIVNDFQKGDIAEGYSVSREKKESFPLTVTSAQKNPTAFYLCASSISVAGHQETQYFGPGTRLLVL.

CDR3 protein: CASSPLPGVTEAFF. In DNA form, the CDR3 reads TGTGCCAGCAGCCCCCTCCCAGGGGTCACTGAAGCTTTCTTT. The chain combines TRBV7-2 with TRBJ1-1, with D possibly matching TRBD1 (6 bases). The germline V and J ends were trimmed by 5 bases and 4 bases, with 14 bases remaining between them. CDR1 SGHTA and CDR2 FQGNSA come from the germline V gene. The length of the CDR3 is 14 residues. Full variable domain (outside the CDR3, taken from reference TRBV7-2 and TRBJ1-1): GAGVSQSPSNKVTEKGKDVELRCDPISGHTALYWYRQSLGQGLEFLIYFQGNSAPDKSGLPSDRFSAERTGGSVSTLTIQRTQQEDSAVYLCASSPLPGVTEAFFGQGTRLTVV.

The gene calls are TRBV27 and TRBJ2-7; D might be TRBD1 (6 bases). This CDR3 region has 14 residues. The V gene lost 3 bases and the J gene lost 5 bases, with 14 bases spanning the gap. Germline V gene data show CDR1 as MNHEY and CDR2 as SMNVEV (reference sequence). In nucleotides, the CDR3 is TGTGCCAGCAGTTTGTTCCCCAGGGGTGACGAGCAGTACTTC. As protein: CASSLFPRGDEQYF.

The genes are TRBV7-9 and TRBJ1-5; D not certain. V lost 4 bases and J lost 11, with 12 bases in between. The CDR3 is made up of 12 amino acids. Germline CDR1 is SEHNR and CDR2 is FQNEAQ (reference sequence). The CDR3 region has the DNA TGTGCCAGCAGCTCCCTGAGGGAGACCCAGCATTTT. This codes for CASSSLRETQHF.

Points on this clone: Other DNA sequences in this sample translate to the same CDR3. The rearrangement joins TRBV2 to TRBJ2-7; 9 bases fit TRBD1. The V and J ends lost 5 bases and 3 bases, in that order; junction bases with no gene match: 2. CDR1 is SNHLY, CDR2 FYNNEI, per germline. The CDR3 runs 13 residues. The CDR3 DNA is TGTGCCAGCAGTCGGGACAGGGACTACGAGCAGTACTTC. Translated: CASSRDRDYEQYF.

The CDR3 sequence: CAISESETPRGLFF. The DNA for the CDR3 is TGTGCCATCAGTGAGTCGGAGACCCCCCGTGGACTGTTTTTT. The chain recombines TRBV10-3 with TRBJ1-4; D is undetermined. V dropped 0 bases and J dropped 13 bases, with 15 bases sitting between them. CDR1 and CDR2 (germline): ENHRY, SYGVKD. This CDR3 has 14 residues.

This sequence joins TRBV12-3 or TRBV12-4 and TRBJ1-3; D ambiguous. This CDR3 region has 11 residues. V was shortened by 7 bases and J by 8 bases, with 9 bases between the two germline ends. The CDR3 bases are TGTGCCAGCACCCGATTAGACACCATATATTTT. This codes for CASTRLDTIYF.